The clone carrying this TCR beta chain was seen only a few times. As yet, its antigen is unknown. The sample is drawn from a study of regulatory T cells in long-lasting Graves disease. The study's findings and limits: Persistent disease showed a preference for TRBV28, TRBJ1-2 and TRBJ2-5.

V was clipped by 2 bases and J by 0 bases, with 7 bases between them. There are 14 residues in the CDR3. CDR1 is LNHDA and CDR2 is SQIVND in the germline V gene (reference sequence). This sample's time point: newly diagnosed GD, antithyroid drugs for less than 3 months. Preparation of the TCR library used RNA extracted from PBMCs. One endocrinology department in Xi'an, China, was where patients came from. Building the TCR beta libraries relied on iRepertoire HTBI primers, and CDR3 regions underwent Arm-PCR. Original methodology: Identification of gene segments yielded around 63 TRBV and about 15 TRBJ across samples. TCRdb ran MiXCR on the multiplex PCR reads and lists one entry per CDR3 protein. In this record, the V and J calls reflect TCRdb's handling and not the investigators' own analysis. This repertoire shows 300,000 to 450,000 distinct CDR3 sequences, around 16% found once; its top ten account for 22%.

The material sequenced was peripheral blood mononuclear cells (PBMCs), taken at new diagnosis, from a patient treated with antithyroid drugs. The chain links TRBV19 to TRBJ1-1, with D perhaps TRBD1 (5 bases). This clonotype was obtained from a female donor with Graves disease. The CDR3 DNA reads as TGTGCCAGTAGTATAAGAGGGGTGAACACTGAAGCTTTCTTT. It yields the protein CASSIRGVNTEAFF.